This T cell receptor beta chain was obtained from a study of tissue T cells after allogeneic stem cell transplantation. Study overall: Before transplant, recipient-origin PBMCs were collected in five or six GVHD patients.

CDR1 and CDR2 from the germline V gene are MNHEY and SMNVEV (reference sequence). This CDR3 contains 18 residues. With 6 bases removed from V and 0 bases from J, the gap between germline ends came to 22 bases. A word on this clone: Antigen: not known.

CDR3 sequences, V/J genes, frequencies and template counts came from survey-depth TCRbeta sequencing. Data came from immunoSEQ multiplex PCR; TCRdb stores just in-frame clones and leaves some out. The sample records about 5,700 clones, 76% being singletons. The study's findings and limits: Across patients, clones rarely overlapped, yet motif clusters were shared tissue-specifically.

The chain has TRBV27 and TRBJ2-3; D is uncertain. The sequence was obtained from a man between 40 and 75 years old who later had graft-versus-host disease after an allogeneic stem cell transplant. The sample here was blood, taken before transplantation. The CDR3 nucleotides read TGTGCCAGCAGAGACTCCTCTGCCTTAATGCTTAGCACAGATACGCAGTATTTT. Encoded protein: CASRDSSALMLSTDTQYF.